These 5 T cell receptor beta chains were all obtained from the same sample, sequenced in a study of T cell responses to AZD1222 COVID-19 vaccine. Some clones are missing from TCRdb's copy, which holds only in-frame ones; the method was immunoSEQ multiplex PCR. The profile shows approximately 130,000 clones, roughly 85% of them singletons. The sample here was peripheral blood, taken on day 0 of AZD1222 vaccination. The receptors shown here come from an adult in good health.

This clone was seen only a few times. The J gene is TRBJ1-5, the V gene TRBV12-3 or TRBV12-4; D ambiguous. CDR3 length: 13 amino acids. Trimming left V 6 bases short and J 4 bases short, with 10 bases between. The CDR3 region has the DNA TGTGCCAGCAGCAATGGACGGAATCAGCCCCAGCATTTT. Translating gives CASSNGRNQPQHF.

The genes are TRBV14 and TRBJ1-6; D remains unclear. The CDR3 is made up of 13 amino acids. In germline, CDR1 is SGHDN, CDR2 FVKESK. Trimming removed 5 bases at V and 8 bases at J, with 10 bases between. The CDR3 region is CASSARVDSPLHF. CDR3 sequence (DNA): TGTGCCAGCAGCGCTCGCGTGGATTCACCCCTCCACTTT.

This rearrangement joins TRBV9 to TRBJ2-1; tentative D call: TRBD2 (6 bases). Between the trimmed V and J ends, which lost 2 bases and 10 bases, there was a span of 7 bases. The CDR3 covers 11 residues. The germline gives CDR1 SGDLS, CDR2 YYNGEE. The CDR3 region is CASSVAGEQFF. The CDR3 coding sequence is TGTGCCAGCAGCGTGGCGGGAGAGCAGTTCTTC. The variable domain in full, with the rest retrieved from reference TRBV9 and TRBJ2-1, is DSGVTQTPKHLITATGQRVTLRCSPRSGDLSVYWYQQSLDQGLQFLIQYYNGEERAKGNILERFSAQQFPDLHSELNLSSLELGDSALYFCASSVAGEQFFGPGTRLTVL.

CDR3 DNA: TGTGCCATCAGTGAGTCCCAGGGATATCGCCTCCACTTT. It codes for CAISESQGYRLHF. The chain couples TRBV10-3 to TRBJ1-6, with D maybe TRBD1 (5 bases). Trimming took 0 bases from V and 15 from J, leaving 12 bases between them. Germline V lookup: CDR1 ENHRY, CDR2 SYGVKD. The CDR3 sequence is 13 residues long.

This clone was seen a few times. V and J are TRBV7-8 and TRBJ2-1, with a tentative D call TRBD1 (5 bases). This CDR3 spans 12 amino acids. Germline CDR1 reads SGHVS; CDR2 reads FQNEAQ. Trimming removed 2 bases at V and 9 bases at J, with 8 bases between. The CDR3 DNA reads TGTGCCAGCAGCTTAAGGGGCGGTGAGCAGTTCTTC. It is translated as CASSLRGGEQFF.